Below, one T cell receptor beta chain is given with its context. This entry comes from a study of blood T cell repertoires in COVID-19. Study at large: The origin of the acute and convalescent COVID-19 samples was the United States, Italy and Spain. PBMCs, B-cell-depleted T cells, or T cells provided the cDNA or gDNA that made up the material.

Germline CDR1 is SGDLS and CDR2 is YYNGEE. This CDR3 comprises 15 residues. V shed 4 bases and J 0 bases; nucleotides not matched to a gene: 6. Original processing notes: Using reference gene primer amplification, nucleated cell counts were estimated. TCRdb keeps only in-frame clones here, not all; method: immunoSEQ multiplex PCR. V and J calls plus clone size are reproduced from that table; the DNA served to infer D and trimming. The table includes about 140,000 clones, about 82% detected once. Sequenced sample: peripheral blood. The chain links TRBV9 to TRBJ1-1, with 7 bases matching TRBD1. The TCR was taken from a woman in her fifties or sixties with acute or convalescent COVID-19. The CDR3 is CASSPGQYLNTEAFF. DNA of the CDR3: TGTGCCAGCAGCCCGGGACAGTATTTGAACACTGAAGCTTTCTTT.